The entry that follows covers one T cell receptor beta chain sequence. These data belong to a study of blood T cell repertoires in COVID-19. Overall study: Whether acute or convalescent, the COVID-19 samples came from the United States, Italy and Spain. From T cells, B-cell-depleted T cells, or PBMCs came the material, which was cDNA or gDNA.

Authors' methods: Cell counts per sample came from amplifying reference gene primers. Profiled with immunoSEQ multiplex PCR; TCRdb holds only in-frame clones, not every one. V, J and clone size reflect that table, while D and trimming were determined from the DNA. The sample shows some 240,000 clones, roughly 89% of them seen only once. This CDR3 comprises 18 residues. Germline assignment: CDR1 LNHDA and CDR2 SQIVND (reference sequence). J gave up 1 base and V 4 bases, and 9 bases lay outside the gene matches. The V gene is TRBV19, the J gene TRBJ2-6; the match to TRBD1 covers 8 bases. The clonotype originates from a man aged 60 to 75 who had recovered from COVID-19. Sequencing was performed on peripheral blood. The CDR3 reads CASSNVAQGVSGANVLTF. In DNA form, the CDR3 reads TGTGCCAGTAGTAACGTCGCACAGGGGGTGTCTGGGGCCAACGTCCTGACTTTC.